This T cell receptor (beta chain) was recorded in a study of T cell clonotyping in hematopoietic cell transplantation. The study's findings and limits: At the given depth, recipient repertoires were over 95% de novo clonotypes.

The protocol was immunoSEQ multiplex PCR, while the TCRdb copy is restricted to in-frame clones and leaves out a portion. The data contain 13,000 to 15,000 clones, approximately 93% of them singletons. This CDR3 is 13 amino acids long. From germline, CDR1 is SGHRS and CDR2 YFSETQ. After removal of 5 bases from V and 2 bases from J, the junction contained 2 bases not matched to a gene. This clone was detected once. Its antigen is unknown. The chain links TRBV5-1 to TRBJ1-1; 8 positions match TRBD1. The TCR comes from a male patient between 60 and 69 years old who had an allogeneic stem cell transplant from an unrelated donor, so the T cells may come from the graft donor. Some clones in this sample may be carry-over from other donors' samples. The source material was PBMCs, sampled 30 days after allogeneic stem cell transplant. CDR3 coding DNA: TGCGCCAGCAGGGGACAGGAAAACACTGAAGCTTTCTTT. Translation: CASRGQENTEAFF.